These 16 T cell receptor beta chains originate from one sample sequenced in a study of blood T cells in healthy people across ages. Primers used in a second PCR of roughly 6 to 11 cycles were a sample-barcoded 5' primer and a J-beta primer mix. TCRdb re-derived calls from the 5' RACE reads in MiXCR, one entry per CDR3 protein. Of hundreds of thousands of distinct CDR3 sequences listed, around 48% are singletons. Source material: blood. The receptors stem from a man older than 75 in good health.

This clonotype was recorded once. A read error may be the cause here, since a much bigger clone is one base away. This chain uses TRBV7-9 with TRBJ2-1, with 13 bases lining up with TRBD2. The germline V gene encodes CDR1 SEHNR and CDR2 FQNEAQ (reference sequence). The trim removed 1 base at V and 6 bases at J, leaving 3 bases unmatched. CDR3 length: 16 residues. CDR3 sequence: CASSLGWTSGSNEQFF. CDR3 DNA sequence: TGTGCCAGCAGCTTAGGTTGGACTAGCGGGAGCAATGAGCAGTTCTTC.

Only one count was recorded for this clonotype. DNA for the CDR3: TGTGCCACCAGTGATTTAAGCAATTCCCCCAGTGATACGCAGTATTTT. It specifies CATSDLSNSPSDTQYF. The chain uses TRBV24-1 and TRBJ2-3, with D unresolved. This CDR3 region has 16 residues. Trimming removed 1 base from V and 6 bases from J, with 16 bases in between. In germline, CDR1 is KGHDR, CDR2 SFDVKD.

The rearrangement joins TRBV21-1 to TRBJ2-5; the table's D gene call, TRBD2, was not cross checked with the DNA. TRBV21-1 is assigned pseudogene status. The CDR3 extends over 17 amino acids. The CDR3 loop reads CASSKALRQGRSETQYF. The DNA of the CDR3 is TGTGCCAGCAGCAAAGCGCTTCGGCAGGGTAGATCGGAGACCCAGTACTTC.

The chain uses TRBV4-2 and TRBJ2-6, with D perhaps TRBD1 (5 bases). The CDR3 spans 19 residues. Trimming shortened V by 1 base and J by 0 bases, and 16 bases separated the two germline ends. From germline, CDR1 is LGHNA and CDR2 YNFKEQ. Here the CDR3 reads CASSQVLGQASSGANVLTF. The DNA of the CDR3 is TGTGCCAGCAGCCAAGTCCTGGGGCAGGCAAGCTCTGGGGCCAACGTCCTGACTTTC.

The V call is TRBV7-2, the J call TRBJ2-3; TRBD2 matches 8 bases. This CDR3 spans 15 amino acids. V dropped 8 bases and J dropped 5; count of bases not matched to a gene: 12. The germline V gene has CDR1 SGHTA and CDR2 FQGNSA. DNA for the CDR3: TGTGCCAGCGGTCTTCTCGGGAGGGATGGAGATACGCAGTATTTT. As protein: CASGLLGRDGDTQYF.

Ten or more counts support this clonotype. The chain links TRBV6-6 to TRBJ2-7, with 7 positions matching TRBD1. Trimming cost V 4 bases and J 5 bases; bases outside gene matches: 14. This CDR3 is 16 amino acids long. Germline lookup yields CDR1 MNHNY and CDR2 SVGAGI (reference sequence). The CDR3 spells CASSSPHRGQGDEQYF. CDR3 in DNA: TGTGCCAGCAGTTCGCCCCACAGGGGCCAGGGGGACGAGCAGTACTTC.

CDR3 sequence: CSARDSLALETQYF. The CDR3, as DNA: TGCAGTGCTAGAGATTCTCTAGCCTTGGAGACCCAGTACTTC. This rearrangement joins TRBV20-1 to TRBJ2-5, with D tentatively TRBD2 (5 bases). This CDR3 has 14 amino acids. The V and J ends lost 0 bases and 5 bases respectively, with 13 bases between them. Germline lookup yields CDR1 DFQATT and CDR2 SNEGSKA (reference sequence).

The table lists this clonotype with a few counts. V usage is TRBV4-1 and J usage is TRBJ2-3; 8 bases line up with TRBD1. Germline V gives CDR1 MGHRA, CDR2 YSYEKL. V gave up 4 bases and J gave up 3 bases; unmatched junction bases: 15. The CDR3 spans 18 residues. CDR3 bases: TGCGCCAGCAGCCTAACAGGGAGGACAGGGAGAGGGACAGATACGCAGTATTTT. Its protein is CASSLTGRTGRGTDTQYF.

This clonotype has only a few counts. The chain combines TRBV20-1 with TRBJ2-3; TRBD2 matches 13 bases. The germline gives CDR1 DFQATT, CDR2 SNEGSKA (reference sequence). Germline trimming cut 5 bases from V and 3 bases from J; bases unmatched to any gene: 5. The length of the CDR3 is 15 residues. The CDR3 protein is CSAPGGLAGTDTQYF. The CDR3 bases are TGCAGTGCTCCCGGGGGACTAGCGGGAACAGATACGCAGTATTTT.

Notes on this clonotype: One base away lies a much larger clone, so this may be a sequencing read error. V and J are TRBV6-6 and TRBJ1-1, with no clear D. Germline CDR1 and CDR2: MNHNY and SVGAGI (reference sequence). V was trimmed by 2 bases and J by 4 bases, leaving 11 bases between them. The CDR3 loop spans 14 amino acids. In DNA form, the CDR3 reads TGTGCCAGCAGTTACCGCAACATGAGCACTGAAGCTTTCTTT. Translated, it gives CASSYRNMSTEAFF.

The table lists this clonotype with a few counts. The V and J genes are TRBV2 and TRBJ2-3, with D maybe TRBD1 (6 bases). Trimming pared 5 bases from V and 2 bases from J, leaving 14 bases between. Germline-derived CDR1 and CDR2 are SNHLY and FYNNEI. The CDR3 length is 15 residues. As DNA, the CDR3 is TGTGCCAGCAGTTCCACAGGGACATCCACAGATACGCAGTATTTT. Amino acids: CASSSTGTSTDTQYF.

The chain recombines TRBV29-1 with TRBJ2-7, with a tentative D call TRBD2 (6 bases). In germline, CDR1 is SQVTM, CDR2 ANQGSEA. V was trimmed by 5 bases and J by 4 bases, leaving 18 bases between them. This CDR3 contains 14 residues. This CDR3 is CSVKGLSGFYEQYF. The CDR3 nucleotides are TGCAGCGTTAAGGGCCTAAGCGGGTTTTACGAGCAGTACTTC.

This clonotype was seen repeatedly, ten times or more. The V call is TRBV6-6, the J call TRBJ2-7, with 10 bases identical to TRBD2. Germline lookup yields CDR1 MNHNY and CDR2 SVGAGI (reference sequence). The junction had 7 bases not matched to a gene; V was cut back by 0 bases and J by 8 bases. CDR3 size: 15 residues. CDR3 region: CASSYSVLAGGQQYF. The CDR3 bases are TGTGCCAGCAGTTACTCGGTATTAGCGGGAGGCCAGCAGTACTTC.

The V gene is TRBV20-1, the J gene TRBJ2-1; no definite D call. This CDR3 has 19 amino acids. Germline CDR1 and CDR2: DFQATT and SNEGSKA (reference sequence). V was trimmed by 0 bases and J by 4 bases, leaving 25 bases between them. As DNA, the CDR3 is TGCAGTGCTAGAGATCCCAATCGCCAGACCGTTCTGGCGTACAATGAGCAGTTCTTC. This encodes CSARDPNRQTVLAYNEQFF.

This clonotype has a handful of counts. This sequence joins TRBV4-3 and TRBJ2-7, with D possibly being TRBD2 (5 bases). The J call may be wrong; the DNA end is better matched by TRBJ2-5. This CDR3 region has 16 residues. Germline-derived CDR1 and CDR2 are LGHNA and YSLEER. The CDR3 loop reads CASSQAFSAVGETQYF. CDR3 bases: TGCGCCAGCAGCCAAGCGTTTAGCGCCGTGGGGGAGACCCAGTACTTC.

This clonotype has at least ten counts. A read error may be the cause here, since a much bigger clone is one base away. V and J are TRBV6-5 and TRBJ2-3; TRBD2 matches at 7 bases. Per germline, CDR1 MNHEY and CDR2 SVGAGI. The CDR3 has 14 amino acids. The V and J ends lost 5 bases and 6 bases, in that order; junction bases with no gene match: 8. The CDR3 loop is CASSDGAGADTQYF. Written as DNA, the CDR3 is TGTGCCAGCAGTGACGGGGCGGGAGCTGATACGCAGTATTTT.